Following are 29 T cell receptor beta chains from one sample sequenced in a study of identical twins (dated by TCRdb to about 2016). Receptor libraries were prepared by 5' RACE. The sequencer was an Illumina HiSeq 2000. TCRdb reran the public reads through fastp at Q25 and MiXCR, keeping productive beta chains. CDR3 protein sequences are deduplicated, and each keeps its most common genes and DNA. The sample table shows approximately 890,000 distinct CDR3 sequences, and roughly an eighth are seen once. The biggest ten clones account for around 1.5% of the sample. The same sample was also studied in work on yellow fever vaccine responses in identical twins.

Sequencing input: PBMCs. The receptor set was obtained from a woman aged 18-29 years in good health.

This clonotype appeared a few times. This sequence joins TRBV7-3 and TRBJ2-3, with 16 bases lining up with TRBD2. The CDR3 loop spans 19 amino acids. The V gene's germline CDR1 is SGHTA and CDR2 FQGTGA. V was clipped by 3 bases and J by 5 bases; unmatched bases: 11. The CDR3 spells CASSLGLAGGPKVGDTQYF. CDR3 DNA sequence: TGTGCCAGCAGCTTGGGACTAGCGGGAGGGCCGAAAGTGGGAGATACGCAGTATTTT.

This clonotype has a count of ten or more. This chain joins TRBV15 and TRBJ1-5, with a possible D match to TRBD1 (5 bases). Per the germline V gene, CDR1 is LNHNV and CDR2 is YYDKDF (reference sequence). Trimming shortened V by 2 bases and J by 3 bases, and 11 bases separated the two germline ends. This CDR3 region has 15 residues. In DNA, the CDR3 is TGTGCCACCAGCAGAACAGGTACCAACAATCAGCCCCAGCATTTT. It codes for CATSRTGTNNQPQHF.

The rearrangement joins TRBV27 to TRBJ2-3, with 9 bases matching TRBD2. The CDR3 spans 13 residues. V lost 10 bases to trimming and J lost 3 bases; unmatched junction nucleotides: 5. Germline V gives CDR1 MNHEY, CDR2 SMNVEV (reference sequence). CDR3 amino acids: CATRGGATDTQYF. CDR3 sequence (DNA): TGTGCCACTCGCGGGGGGGCTACAGATACGCAGTATTTT.

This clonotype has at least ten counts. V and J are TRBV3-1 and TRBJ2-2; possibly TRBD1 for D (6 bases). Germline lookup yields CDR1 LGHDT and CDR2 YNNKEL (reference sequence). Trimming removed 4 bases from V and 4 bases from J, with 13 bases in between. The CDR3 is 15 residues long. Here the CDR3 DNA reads TGTGCCAGCAGCCTAAGGACAGCGATCACCGGGGAGCTGTTTTTT. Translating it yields CASSLRTAITGELFF.

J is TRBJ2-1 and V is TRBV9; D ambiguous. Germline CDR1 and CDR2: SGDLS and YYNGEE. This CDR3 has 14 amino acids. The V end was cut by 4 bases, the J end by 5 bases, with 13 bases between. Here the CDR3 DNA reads TGTGCCAGCAGCCCACCTCCGGGTCACAATGAGCAGTTCTTC. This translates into CASSPPPGHNEQFF.

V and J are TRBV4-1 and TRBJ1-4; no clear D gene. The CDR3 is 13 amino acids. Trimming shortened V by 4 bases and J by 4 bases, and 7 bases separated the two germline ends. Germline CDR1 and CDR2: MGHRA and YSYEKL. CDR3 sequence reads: CASSRALNEKLFF. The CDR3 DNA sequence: TGCGCCAGCAGCCGAGCCCTTAATGAAAAACTGTTTTTT.

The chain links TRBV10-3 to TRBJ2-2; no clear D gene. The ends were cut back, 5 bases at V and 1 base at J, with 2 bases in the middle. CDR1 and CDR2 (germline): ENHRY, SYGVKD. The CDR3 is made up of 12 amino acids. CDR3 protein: CAISKNTGELFF. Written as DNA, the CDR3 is TGTGCCATCAGTAAGAACACCGGGGAGCTGTTTTTT.

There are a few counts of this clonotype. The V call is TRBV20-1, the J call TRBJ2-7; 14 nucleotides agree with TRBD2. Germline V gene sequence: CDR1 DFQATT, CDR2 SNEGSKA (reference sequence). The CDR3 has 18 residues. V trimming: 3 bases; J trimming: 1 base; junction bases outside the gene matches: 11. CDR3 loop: CSAREYGLAGGPSYEQYF. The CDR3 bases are TGCAGTGCTAGGGAATACGGACTAGCGGGAGGCCCTTCCTACGAGCAGTACTTC.

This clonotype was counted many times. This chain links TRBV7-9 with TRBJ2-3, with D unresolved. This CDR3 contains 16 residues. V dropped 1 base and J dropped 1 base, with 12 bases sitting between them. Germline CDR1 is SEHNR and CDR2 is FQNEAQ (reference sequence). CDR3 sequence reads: CASSLESPSRTDTQYF. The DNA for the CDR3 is TGTGCCAGCAGCTTAGAGTCACCCTCTCGCACAGATACGCAGTATTTT.

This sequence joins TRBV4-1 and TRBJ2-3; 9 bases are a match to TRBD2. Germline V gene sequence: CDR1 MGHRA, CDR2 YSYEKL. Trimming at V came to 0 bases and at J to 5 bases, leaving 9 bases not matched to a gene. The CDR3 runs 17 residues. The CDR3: CASSQEQAGGYRDTQYF. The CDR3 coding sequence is TGCGCCAGCAGCCAAGAACAAGCGGGGGGCTACAGAGATACGCAGTATTTT.

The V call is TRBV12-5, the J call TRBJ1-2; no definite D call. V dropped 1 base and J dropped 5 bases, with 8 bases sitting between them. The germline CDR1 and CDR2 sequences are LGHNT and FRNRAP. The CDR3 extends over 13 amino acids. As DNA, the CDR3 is TGTGCTAGTGGTTTGGGGACCCCTTATGGCTACACCTTC. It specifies CASGLGTPYGYTF.

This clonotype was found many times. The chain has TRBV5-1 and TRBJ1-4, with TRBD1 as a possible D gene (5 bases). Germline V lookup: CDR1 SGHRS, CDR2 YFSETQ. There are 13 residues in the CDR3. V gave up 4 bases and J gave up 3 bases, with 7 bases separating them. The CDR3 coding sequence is TGCGCCAGCAGCAAAGGGGCTAATGAAAAACTGTTTTTT. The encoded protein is CASSKGANEKLFF. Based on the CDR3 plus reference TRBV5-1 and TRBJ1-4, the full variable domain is KAGVTQTPRYLIKTRGQQVTLSCSPISGHRSVSWYQQTPGQGLQFLFEYFSETQRNKGNFPGRFSGRQFSNSRSEMNVSTLELGDSALYLCASSKGANEKLFFGSGTQLSVL.

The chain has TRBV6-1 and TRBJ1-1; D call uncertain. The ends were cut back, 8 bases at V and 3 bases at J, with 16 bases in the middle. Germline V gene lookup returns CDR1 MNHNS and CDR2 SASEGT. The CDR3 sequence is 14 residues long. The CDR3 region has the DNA TGTGCCAGCCCCAAGGGCGGTCCGCACACTGAAGCTTTCTTT. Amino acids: CASPKGGPHTEAFF.

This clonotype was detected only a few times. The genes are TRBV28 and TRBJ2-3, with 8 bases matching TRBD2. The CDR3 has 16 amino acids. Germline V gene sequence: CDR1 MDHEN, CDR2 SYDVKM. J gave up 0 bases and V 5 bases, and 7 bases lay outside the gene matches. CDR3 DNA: TGTGCCAGCAGTACCACTAGCGGAGCTAGCACAGATACGCAGTATTTT. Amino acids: CASSTTSGASTDTQYF.

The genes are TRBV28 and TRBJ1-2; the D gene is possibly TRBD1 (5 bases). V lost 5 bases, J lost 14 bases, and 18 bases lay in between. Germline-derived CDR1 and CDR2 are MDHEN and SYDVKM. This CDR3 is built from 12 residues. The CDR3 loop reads CASSISGARVTF. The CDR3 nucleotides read TGTGCCAGCAGTATCTCCGGGGCCAGGGTGACCTTC.

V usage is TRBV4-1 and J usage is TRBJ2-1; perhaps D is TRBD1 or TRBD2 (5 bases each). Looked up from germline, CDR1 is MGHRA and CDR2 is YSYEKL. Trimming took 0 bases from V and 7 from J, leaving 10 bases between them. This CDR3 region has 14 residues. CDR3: CASSQDGTRNEQFF. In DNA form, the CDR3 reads TGCGCCAGCAGCCAAGACGGGACGAGGAATGAGCAGTTCTTC.

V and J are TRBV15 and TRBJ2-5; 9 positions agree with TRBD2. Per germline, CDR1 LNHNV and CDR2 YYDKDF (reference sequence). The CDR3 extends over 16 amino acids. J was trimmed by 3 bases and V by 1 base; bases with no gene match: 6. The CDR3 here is CATSRGPAGGEETQYF. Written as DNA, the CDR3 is TGTGCCACCAGCAGAGGACCGGCGGGAGGGGAAGAGACCCAGTACTTC.

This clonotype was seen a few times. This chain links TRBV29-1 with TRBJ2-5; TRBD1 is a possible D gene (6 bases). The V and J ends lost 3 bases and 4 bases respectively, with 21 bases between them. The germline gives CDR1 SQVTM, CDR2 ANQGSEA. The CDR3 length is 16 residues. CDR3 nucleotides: TGCAGCGTTGATGTTTTTGGGCAGGGGAAGGGAGAGACCCAGTACTTC. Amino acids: CSVDVFGQGKGETQYF.

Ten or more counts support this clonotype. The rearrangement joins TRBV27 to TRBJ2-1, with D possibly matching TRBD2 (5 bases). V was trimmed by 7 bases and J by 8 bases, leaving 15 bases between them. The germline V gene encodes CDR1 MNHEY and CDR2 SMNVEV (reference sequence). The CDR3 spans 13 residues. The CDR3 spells CASTGASRYEQFF. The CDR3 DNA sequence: TGTGCCAGCACGGGTGCTAGCAGGTATGAGCAGTTCTTC.

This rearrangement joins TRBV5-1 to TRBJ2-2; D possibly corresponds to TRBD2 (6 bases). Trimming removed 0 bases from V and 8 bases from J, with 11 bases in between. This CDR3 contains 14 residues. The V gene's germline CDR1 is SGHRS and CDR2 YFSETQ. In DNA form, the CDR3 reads TGCGCCAGCAGCTTGGAACTAGCCAGGGGGGAGCTGTTTTTT. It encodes CASSLELARGELFF.

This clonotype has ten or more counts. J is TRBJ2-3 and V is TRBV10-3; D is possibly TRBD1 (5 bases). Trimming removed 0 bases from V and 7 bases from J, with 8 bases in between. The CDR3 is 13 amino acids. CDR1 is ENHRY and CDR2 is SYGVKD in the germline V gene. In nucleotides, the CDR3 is TGTGCCATCAGTGAGTCTGGGGCTAATACGCAGTATTTT. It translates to CAISESGANTQYF.

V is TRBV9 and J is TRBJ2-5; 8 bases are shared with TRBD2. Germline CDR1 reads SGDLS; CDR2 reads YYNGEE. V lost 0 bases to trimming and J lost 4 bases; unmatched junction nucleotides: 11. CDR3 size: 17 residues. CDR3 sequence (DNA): TGTGCCAGCAGCGTAGCAACAAGCGGGAGTGGTATAGAGACCCAGTACTTC. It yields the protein CASSVATSGSGIETQYF.

CDR3 sequence reads: CASSKTSPGNEQFF. DNA for the CDR3: TGTGCCAGCAGCAAGACCAGTCCGGGGAATGAGCAGTTCTTC. The chain has TRBV7-9 and TRBJ2-1; D is possibly TRBD2 (5 bases). V was clipped by 5 bases and J by 7 bases, with 15 bases between them. The CDR3 is 14 amino acids. Germline assignment: CDR1 SEHNR and CDR2 FQNEAQ (reference sequence).

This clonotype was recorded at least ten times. CDR3 sequence reads: CASSPRGFQETQYF. The CDR3 DNA reads as TGTGCCAGCAGCCCCCGGGGGTTCCAAGAGACCCAGTACTTC. The chain employs TRBV12-3 or TRBV12-4 and TRBJ2-5; D possibly corresponds to TRBD2 (6 bases). V was trimmed by 6 bases and J by 1 base, leaving 12 bases between them. The CDR3 runs 14 residues.

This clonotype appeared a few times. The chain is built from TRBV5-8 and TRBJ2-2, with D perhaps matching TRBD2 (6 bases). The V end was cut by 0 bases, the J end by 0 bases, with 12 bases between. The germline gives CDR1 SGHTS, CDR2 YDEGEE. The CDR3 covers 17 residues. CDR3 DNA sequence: TGTGCCAGCAGCTTGGCCCTAGGGACTCCGAACACCGGGGAGCTGTTTTTT. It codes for CASSLALGTPNTGELFF. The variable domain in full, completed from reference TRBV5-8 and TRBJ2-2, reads EAGVTQSPTHLIKTRGQQATLRCSPISGHTSVYWYQQALGLGLQFLLWYDEGEERNRGNFPPRFSGRQFPNYSSELNVNALELEDSALYLCASSLALGTPNTGELFFGEGSRLTVL.

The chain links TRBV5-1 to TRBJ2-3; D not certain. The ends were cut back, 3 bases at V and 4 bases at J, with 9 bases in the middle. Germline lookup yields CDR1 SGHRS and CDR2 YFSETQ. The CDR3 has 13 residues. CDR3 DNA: TGCGCCAGCAGCTCCTGGTATCCAGATACGCAGTATTTT. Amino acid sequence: CASSSWYPDTQYF.

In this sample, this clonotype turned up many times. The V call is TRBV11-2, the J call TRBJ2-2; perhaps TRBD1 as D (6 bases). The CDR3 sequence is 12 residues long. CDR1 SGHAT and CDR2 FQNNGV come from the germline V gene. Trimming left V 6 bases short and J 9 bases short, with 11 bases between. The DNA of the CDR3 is TGTGCCAGCAGTCCAGGGGCCCGGGAGCTGTTTTTT. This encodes CASSPGARELFF.

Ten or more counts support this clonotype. The CDR3 coding sequence is TGTGCCACCAGAGCCCAGGGTGCAGATACGCAGTATTTT. Protein: CATRAQGADTQYF. V gene TRBV24-1 combines with J gene TRBJ2-3; TRBD1 is a possible D gene (5 bases). Trimming stripped 7 bases from V and 4 bases from J, with 11 bases between. Germline V gives CDR1 KGHDR, CDR2 SFDVKD. This CDR3 has 13 amino acids.

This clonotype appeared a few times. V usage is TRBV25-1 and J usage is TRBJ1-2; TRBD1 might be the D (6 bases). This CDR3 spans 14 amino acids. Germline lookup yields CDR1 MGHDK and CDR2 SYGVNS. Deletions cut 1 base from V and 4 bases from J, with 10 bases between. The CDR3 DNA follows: TGTGCCAGCAGTGAATTGGGGGCAGCCTATGGCTACACCTTC. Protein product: CASSELGAAYGYTF.